This T cell receptor beta chain was observed in a study of control samples from healthy donors and cancer patients. CDR1 LNHDA and CDR2 SQIVND come from the germline V gene (reference sequence). This CDR3 is built from 13 residues. V lost 9 bases and J lost 3, with 14 bases in between. This table comes from immunoSEQ multiplex PCR, and its TCRdb copy is limited to in-frame clones, with some not included. Of around 120,000 clones listed, over 90% are singletons. Input material: blood. The source of this sequence is a man under 40 in good health. The chain carries TRBV19 and TRBJ1-1, with D possibly being TRBD1 (5 bases). In DNA form, the CDR3 reads TGTGCCAGCAGGGACTCCTCGGACACTGAAGCTTTCTTT. Translating it yields CASRDSSDTEAFF.